The T cell receptor beta chain under discussion was sequenced for a study of post-analysis software for immune sequencing data. In regard to this clonotype: Antigen unknown.

Unique molecular identifiers were present in the TCR beta cDNA libraries. TCRdb re-called the PCR reads through MiXCR, storing one row per CDR3 protein. This sample yields approximately 660,000 distinct CDR3 sequences, of which 59% are seen a single time; around 10% belongs to the top ten. Germline CDR1 reads DFQATT; CDR2 reads SNEGSKA (reference sequence). The CDR3 covers 12 residues. Study-wide results and limits: The study found TRBV5-6, TRBV5-1 and TRBV20-1 among roughly 5 TRBV segments more frequent in patients than controls.

This chain uses TRBV20-1 with TRBJ2-4; 7 bases line up with TRBD2. The end of the DNA fits TRBJ2-7 better, so the J call may be wrong. Sequencing was performed on blood. The clonotype comes from a girl aged 2 to 9 with multiple sclerosis. The CDR3 reads CSAPSGDYEQYF. CDR3 DNA sequence: TGCAGTGCCCCCAGCGGGGACTACGAGCAGTACTTC.